These T cell receptor beta chains were read from a single sample in a study of identifying expanded T cells in peripheral blood. Measured with immunoSEQ multiplex PCR; TCRdb has only the in-frame clones, and not every one. Among more than 70,000 clones listed, 70% to 90% were seen once. Sequencing was done on a sample of blood. These receptors all come from a person aged 18 to 69 in good health. CDR3s include the opening cysteine and the closing phenylalanine or tryptophan. The D gene is left open where the match is weak. Size tells how often a clone was seen (once, few, many) or the class of an expanded clone, and some rows leave it out.

D	V	J	size	CDR3	DNA
TRBD1	TRBV6-1	TRBJ2-1	-	CAVRQGAVYNEQFF	TGTGCCGTAAGACAGGGGGCCGTCTACAATGAGCAGTTCTTC
-	TRBV18	TRBJ1-2	few	CASSPPSQGGGYTF	TGTGCCAGCTCACCACCATCCCAGGGTGGTGGCTACACCTTC
-	TRBV7-9	TRBJ2-2	-	CASSLPPAVLTGELFF	TGTGCCAGCAGCTTACCCCCGGCAGTACTTACCGGGGAGCTGTTTTTT
-	TRBV11-2	TRBJ2-1	-	CASSLDPGLQQFF	TGTGCCAGCAGCTTGGATCCGGGACTCCAGCAGTTCTTC
-	TRBV9	TRBJ1-2	-	CASSAHIGTYEGGYTF	TGTGCCAGCAGCGCACACATAGGGACGTACGAAGGGGGCTACACCTTC
-	TRBV10-3	TRBJ2-7	-	CAIGTSSYEQYF	TGTGCCATCGGGACGAGCTCCTACGAGCAGTACTTC
TRBD1	TRBV5-1	TRBJ1-1	-	CASSPHRGHTEAFF	TGCGCCAGCAGCCCTCACAGGGGGCACACTGAAGCTTTCTTT
-	TRBV9	TRBJ2-5	-	CASSVVSEAEQYF	TGTGCCAGCAGCGTGGTTTCGGAGGCAGAGCAGTACTTC
-	TRBV6-5	TRBJ1-1	-	CATKGHSNTEAFF	TGTGCCACCAAGGGACACTCCAACACTGAAGCTTTCTTT
-	TRBV7-8	TRBJ2-1	-	CASSRDSTRSGEQFF	TGTGCCAGCAGCCGGGACTCCACGAGATCGGGTGAGCAGTTCTTC
TRBD2	TRBV6-6	TRBJ2-7	-	CASSRGGGGSYEQYF	TGTGCCAGCAGTCGCGGGGGGGGCGGATCCTACGAGCAGTACTTC
-	TRBV18	TRBJ1-2	-	CASSPRSSTIRYTF	TGTGCCAGCTCACCCAGATCATCCACTATCCGGTACACCTTC
TRBD2	TRBV2	TRBJ2-7	-	CASSEGLAGSGEQYF	TGTGCCAGCAGTGAAGGGCTAGCGGGGTCGGGCGAGCAGTACTTC
-	TRBV18	TRBJ2-7	once	CASSPPVIQGYEQYF	TGTGCCAGCTCACCACCTGTGATTCAGGGTTACGAGCAGTACTTC
-	TRBV6-5	TRBJ2-2	-	CASSPISNTGELFF	TGTGCCAGCAGCCCCATATCGAACACCGGGGAGCTGTTTTTT
-	TRBV2	TRBJ2-6	-	CASSGTPSFSGANVLTF	TGTGCCAGCTCCGGAACCCCTTCGTTCTCTGGGGCCAACGTCCTGACTTTC
TRBD2	TRBV2	TRBJ2-7	-	CASSRTSVGALYEQYF	TGTGCCAGCAGTCGGACTAGCGTAGGTGCCCTCTACGAGCAGTACTTC